A selection of T cell receptor beta chains follows, all from one sample in a study of blood T cells in healthy people across ages. TCRdb used MiXCR to reprocess the 5' RACE reads, holding one entry per CDR3 protein. The data show 550,000 to 750,000 distinct CDR3 sequences, under 25% seen once. The sample taken for sequencing was blood. The receptor set was obtained from a man between 65 and 80 years old in good health. CDR3s include the opening cysteine and the closing phenylalanine or tryptophan. Expanded clones are given a class, and other clones once, few, many or no size at all.

>few|TRBJ2-1|TRBV20-1
CSATSGQGGGNEQFF
>-|TRBJ1-5|TRBV6-2/TRBV6-3
CASSWTGSSNQPQHF
>-|TRBJ1-4|TRBV7-6
CASSLGGGSQEKLFF
>-|TRBJ1-3|TRBV2
CASSSAPTGISGNTIYF
>once|-|TRBV25-1
CASSGIMGHGQFF
>-|TRBJ2-3|TRBV20-1
CSARPTSGSTDTQYF
>few|TRBJ1-1|TRBV5-1
CASSTQVNTEAFF
>few|TRBJ1-1|TRBV7-9
CASSLREESTEAFF
>-|TRBJ1-2|TRBV15
CATSRAETGTGGYTF
>few|TRBJ1-2|TRBV11-2
CASSLDRGAYYGYTF
>few|TRBJ1-2|TRBV3-1
CASSQDAGYTF
>many|TRBJ2-5|TRBV20-1
CSAPRGDTLQETQYF
>-|TRBJ1-1|TRBV6-1
CASSATGVSSEAFF
>-|TRBJ2-1|TRBV7-9
CASSRAADNEQFF
>-|TRBJ2-1|TRBV18
CASSPQGILYNEQFF
>-|TRBJ2-7|TRBV2
CASTRLAGEQYF
>-|TRBJ2-1|TRBV7-3
CASSLEGGSRHEQFF
>-|TRBJ2-3|TRBV12-3/TRBV12-4
CASSISLAGDADTQYF
>-|TRBJ2-1|TRBV7-7
CASSISRSGSSYNEQFF
>few|TRBJ2-1|TRBV5-1
CASAKGQSYNEQFF
>-|TRBJ2-3|TRBV20-1
CSAGVRGSTDTQYF
>few|TRBJ2-7|TRBV5-1
CASSPGTVPIQYF
>few|TRBJ1-1|TRBV29-1
CSANKQGAANTEAFF
>-|TRBJ2-1|TRBV10-3
CAISEASGSVYNEQFF
>few|TRBJ1-1|TRBV20-1
CSARARRGGPDTEAFF
>-|TRBJ2-4|TRBV4-3
CASSQDPSSGSRINIQYF
>-|TRBJ2-5|TRBV2
CASSEGGLATQETQYF
>few|TRBJ1-2|TRBV4-3
CASSQDTTGPDGLSGYTF
>few|TRBJ1-2|TRBV6-5
CASSYDSAGNYGYTF
>-|TRBJ1-1|TRBV29-1
CSVGTGGNTEAFF
>-|TRBJ2-3|TRBV6-2/TRBV6-3
CASSYLGTGPDTQYF
>-|TRBJ2-3|TRBV28
CASGLADVDTQYF
>few|TRBJ2-3|TRBV29-1
CSVEGQGSADTQYF
>-|TRBJ2-6|TRBV20-1
CSAGRGSGANVLTF
>many|TRBJ2-7|TRBV7-2
CASSAQPGQSYEQYF
>many|-|TRBV12-3/TRBV12-4
CASSLRGQGALYEQYF
>many|TRBJ2-2|TRBV28
CASTTGPGELFF
>few|TRBJ1-3|TRBV14
CASSHNQGFGLPGNTIYF